This TCR beta chain was sequenced in a study of blood T cell repertoires in COVID-19. Study-level information: Spain, Italy and the United States supplied samples that represented acute and convalescent COVID-19. In each case, the material was cDNA or gDNA derived from T cells, B-cell-depleted T cells, or PBMCs.

The authors' processing: How many nucleated cells were present was estimated from reference gene primer amplification. Libraries were prepared by immunoSEQ multiplex PCR; TCRdb keeps only in-frame clonotypes and omits some of them. V and J calls and clone size are as listed in that table; D and trimming were resolved from the DNA. Among roughly 250,000 clones listed, roughly nine tenths were seen once. Enrolled during active infection, Seattle patients were then followed longitudinally. CDR1 and CDR2 (germline): SGHKS, YYEKEE (reference sequence). The CDR3 spans 14 residues. V was pared by 0 bases and J by 5 bases, with 11 bases between.

Sequenced material: peripheral blood. The rearrangement joins TRBV5-5 to TRBJ1-1; D may be TRBD1 (5 bases). This receptor was identified in a young woman with COVID-19, enrolled during active disease. The CDR3 sequence: CASSLVGGETEAFF. DNA for the CDR3: TGTGCCAGCAGCTTGGTTGGGGGGGAAACTGAAGCTTTCTTT.